Below are 25 T cell receptor beta chains sequenced from a single sample in a study of T cells in women clearing cervical HPV infection. Sequencing was performed with immunoSEQ multiplex PCR; in TCRdb, only in-frame clones are kept and a portion is missing. The sample totals around 23,000 clones. Material: blood buffy coat. The receptors originated from a woman between 18 and 75 years old with a cervical HPV16 infection that either progressed to CIN3+ or cleared (not recorded which).

Remarks on this clone: Read data end 3 residues before the CDR3 end; the end is taken from the germline J gene. The chain couples TRBV11-3 to TRBJ2-2, with 10 bases fitting TRBD2. Looked up from germline, CDR1 is SGHNT and CDR2 is YENEEA. The V segment lost 4 bases and the J segment 4 bases; nucleotides outside the gene matches: 3. This CDR3 comprises 15 residues. CDR3 DNA, as far as it was read: TGTGCCAGCAGCTGGACTAGCGGAAGCACCGGGGAG. This translates into CASSWTSGSTGE. The full CDR3 protein is CASSWTSGSTGELFF.

In regard to this clone: The DNA ends 3 residues before the CDR3 does, and the rest of the CDR3 is filled in from the germline J gene. The V and J genes are TRBV18 and TRBJ2-7; D is perhaps TRBD1 (6 bases). V was cut by 2 bases and J by 2 bases, with 13 bases left in between. CDR1 is KGHSH, CDR2 LQKENI, per germline. The CDR3 consists of 15 residues. CDR3 loop: CASSPKQGWTYEQYF. The covered CDR3 bases are TGTGCCAGCTCACCAAAACAGGGCTGGACCTACGAG. The variable domain in full, completed from reference TRBV18 and TRBJ2-7, reads NAGVMQNPRHLVRRRGQEARLRCSPMKGHSHVYWYRQLPEEGLKFMVYLQKENIIDESGMPKERFSAEFPKEGPSILRIQQVVRGDSAAYFCASSPKQGWTYEQYFGPGTRLTVT.

Comments on this clone: Read sequence stops 3 residues before the CDR3 end, and the germline J gene provides the missing end. This rearrangement joins TRBV3-1 (or the pseudogene TRBV3-2) to TRBJ2-3, with D perhaps matching TRBD1 (6 bases). Germline loops: CDR1 LGHDT, CDR2 YNNKEL (reference sequence). The CDR3 contains 13 residues. Trimming stripped 7 bases from V and 6 bases from J, with 14 bases between. CDR3 bases read: TGTGCCAGCACCGACAGGCGGGCGGATACG. This codes for CASTDRRADT. The entire CDR3 reads CASTDRRADTQYF.

As to this clone: The sequenced fragment ends 3 residues before the CDR3 boundary, so the rest is inferred from the germline J gene. This sample also contains other DNA sequences that code for the same CDR3. The genes are TRBV5-4 and TRBJ1-3; 10 bases match TRBD1. The J segment lost 7 bases and the V segment lost 3 bases, leaving 7 bases of the junction unmatched. The germline gives CDR1 SGHNT, CDR2 YYREEE (reference sequence). This CDR3 comprises 15 residues. This chain's CDR3 is CASSSRQGAGNTIYF. CDR3 bases read: TGTGCCAGCAGCTCGAGACAGGGGGCCGGTAACACC. The whole variable domain, filled in from reference TRBV5-4 and TRBJ1-3, reads ETGVTQSPTHLIKTRGQQVTLRCSSQSGHNTVSWYQQALGQGPQFIFQYYREEENGRGNFPPRFSGLQFPNYSSELNVNALELDDSALYLCASSSRQGAGNTIYFGEGSWLTVV.

Worth noting for this clone: Read sequence stops 3 residues before the CDR3 end, and the germline J gene provides the missing end. The gene calls are TRBV20-1 and TRBJ2-5; 10 positions match TRBD2. V lost 6 bases, J lost 5 bases, and 9 bases stayed unmatched. The germline CDR1 and CDR2 sequences are DFQATT and SNEGSKA (reference sequence). The CDR3 runs 14 residues. The CDR3 is CSARTSGGVETQYF. The part of the CDR3 DNA that was read is TGCAGTGCAAGGACTAGCGGTGGGGTGGAGACC.

Notes on this clone: The read falls 3 residues short of the CDR3 end, and the missing part is taken from the germline J gene. J is TRBJ2-1 and V is TRBV7-3, with D possibly TRBD1 on 6 matching bases. The CDR3 spans 12 residues. Germline V gene sequence: CDR1 SGHTA, CDR2 FQGTGA. V was pared by 5 bases and J by 6 bases, with 8 bases between. The sequenced CDR3 bases are TGTGCCAGCAGCCGAGGGGGCAATGAG. This translates into CASSRGGNE. The whole CDR3 protein is CASSRGGNEQFF.

Details on this clone: A junction boundary mismatches the germline segment, possibly from a read error. The CDR3 end is not reached by the read, which stops 3 residues before it; the germline J gene fills it in. The identical CDR3 is also encoded by other nucleotide sequences in the sample. The chain carries TRBV5-1 and TRBJ1-3; D call uncertain. There are 16 residues in the CDR3. Germline values: CDR1 SGHRS, CDR2 YFSETQ. The chain's CDR3 is CASSLGGWEPGNTIYF. Partial CDR3 DNA: TGCGCCAGCAGCTTGGGCGGGTGGGAACCTGGAAACACG.

This clone is classed as medium-sized by frequency. The CDR3 end falls 3 residues outside the read, so it is completed with the germline J gene. This chain joins TRBV6-2 or TRBV6-3 and TRBJ1-1, with D possibly TRBD1 on 6 matching bases. This CDR3 contains 15 residues. V lost 6 bases and J 0 bases, leaving 14 bases between the germline ends. CDR1 and CDR2 (germline): MNHEY, SVGEGT. Partial CDR3 DNA: TGTGCCAGCAGGCAAAAGGGGGGGATGAACACTGAA. It codes for CASRQKGGMNTE. Given in full, the CDR3 is CASRQKGGMNTEAFF.

Points on this clone: The read halts 3 residues ahead of the CDR3 end, with the missing end drawn from the germline J gene. This rearrangement joins TRBV30 to TRBJ1-2, with a possible D match to TRBD1 (5 bases). This CDR3 has 12 amino acids. CDR1 is GTSNPN, CDR2 SVGIG, per germline (reference sequence). CDR3 sequence reads: CAWSYGTHGYTF. The sequenced part of the CDR3 DNA is TGTGCCTGGAGTTATGGGACTCACGGC.

About this clone itself: With the read ending 3 residues before the CDR3 end, the germline J gene is used to fill in that end. V usage is TRBV5-1 and J usage is TRBJ2-2; 7 nucleotides match TRBD2. CDR3 size: 16 residues. CDR1 and CDR2 from the germline V gene are SGHRS and YFSETQ. After removal of 4 bases from V and 1 base from J, the junction contained 7 bases not matched to a gene. CDR3 residues: CASSPPTSLNTGELFF. The CDR3 DNA, read in part, is TGCGCCAGCAGCCCCCCGACTAGCCTGAACACCGGGGAG.

As for this clone: The missing CDR3 end, 3 residues past where the read stops, is filled in from the germline J gene. This chain joins TRBV2 and TRBJ2-1; unclear D gene. The germline V and J ends were trimmed by 2 bases and 1 base, with 9 bases remaining between them. This CDR3 contains 15 residues. The germline gives CDR1 SNHLY, CDR2 FYNNEI. The CDR3 DNA, read in part, is TGTGCCAGCAGTGAAAAGCGAAAGTCCTACAATGAG. This encodes CASSEKRKSYNE. The CDR3 in full is CASSEKRKSYNEQFF.

With regard to this clone: The read falls 3 residues short of the CDR3 end, and the missing part is taken from the germline J gene. The J gene is TRBJ1-1, the V gene TRBV5-1; 8 nucleotides match TRBD1. The germline gives CDR1 SGHRS, CDR2 YFSETQ. V lost 3 bases, J lost 6 bases, and 10 bases stayed unmatched. The CDR3 length is 15 residues. The part of the CDR3 DNA that was read is TGCGCCAGCAGCTGGGGCCAGGGGGCGACCTCTGAA. It encodes CASSWGQGATSE. The whole CDR3 protein is CASSWGQGATSEAFF.

Remarks on this clone: The read ends 3 residues shy of where the CDR3 ends; the end is completed using the germline J gene. The chain recombines TRBV30 with TRBJ1-1; D perhaps matches TRBD1 (5 bases). V was pared by 2 bases and J by 7 bases, with 23 bases between. This CDR3 is built from 16 residues. Germline CDR1 GTSNPN, CDR2 SVGIG (reference sequence). CDR3 DNA (partial): TGTGCCTGGAGTACACCCCTGGGTCAGGGCACTGGTGAA. Residues: CAWSTPLGQGTGE. The entire CDR3 reads CAWSTPLGQGTGEAFF.

Points on this clone: The read terminates 3 residues before the CDR3 end, so the remaining end is supplied by the germline J gene. The rearrangement uses TRBV2 and TRBJ1-2, with D uncertain. Germline V CDR1 and CDR2: SNHLY, FYNNEI. Trimming stripped 3 bases from V and 1 base from J, with 6 bases between. CDR3 length: 13 residues. CDR3 protein: CASSDRVNYGYTF. Partial CDR3 DNA: TGTGCCAGCAGTGATAGGGTTAACTATGGC.

The DNA read from the CDR3 is TGTGCCAGCAGTGAAGGGGCCAGCCAAGAGACC. Amino acids: CASSEGASQET. The complete CDR3 protein is CASSEGASQETQYF. This chain connects TRBV6-1 to TRBJ2-5; no clear D gene. The CDR3 end is not reached by the read, which stops 3 residues before it; the germline J gene fills it in. Germline lookup yields CDR1 MNHNS and CDR2 SASEGT. This CDR3 is built from 14 residues. V was pared by 1 base and J by 1 base, with 7 bases between.

As to this clone: The sequenced fragment ends 3 residues before the CDR3 boundary, so the rest is inferred from the germline J gene. The chain has TRBV7-9 and TRBJ2-1; TRBD2 agrees at 8 bases. The CDR3 is 14 residues long. The germline gives CDR1 SEHNR, CDR2 FQNEAQ (reference sequence). The V and J ends lost 2 bases and 9 bases, in that order; junction bases with no gene match: 6. The CDR3 is CASSLRAGDPEQFF. The covered CDR3 bases are TGTGCCAGCAGCTTACGAGCGGGGGACCCTGAG. The full variable domain, rest sourced from reference TRBV7-9 and TRBJ2-1, is DTGVSQNPRHKITKRGQNVTFRCDPISEHNRLYWYRQTLGQGPEFLTYFQNEAQLEKSRLLSDRFSAERPKGSFSTLEIQRTEQGDSAMYLCASSLRAGDPEQFFGPGTRLTVL.

The CDR3 DNA, read in part, is TGTGCCAGCAGTGCCCGACGGACAGGGATGAACACTGAA. This encodes CASSARRTGMNTE. The complete CDR3 reads CASSARRTGMNTEAFF. The chain links TRBV6-1 to TRBJ1-1; 8 bases line up with TRBD1. The DNA ends 3 residues before the CDR3 does, and the rest of the CDR3 is filled in from the germline J gene. Trimming removed 4 bases from V and 0 bases from J; junction bases left unmatched: 7. The length of the CDR3 is 16 residues. Looked up from germline, CDR1 is MNHNS and CDR2 is SASEGT.

About this clone: The read stops 3 residues short of the end of the CDR3; the missing end is completed from the germline J gene. The rearrangement links TRBV7-3 to TRBJ2-4; 8 bases fit TRBD1. Germline CDR1 SGHTA, CDR2 FQGTGA. CDR3 length: 12 residues. This chain's CDR3 is CASSTRTGPQYF. CDR3 DNA, as far as it was read: TGTGCCAGCAGCACCCGGACAGGGCCT.

In the case of this clone: The read stops 3 residues short of the end of the CDR3; the missing end is completed from the germline J gene. The V gene is TRBV5-6, the J gene TRBJ2-3; 11 nucleotides line up with TRBD2. This CDR3 is 15 amino acids long. Germline CDR1 is SGHDT and CDR2 is YYEEEE. Unmatched junction bases numbered 3, after V lost 3 bases and J lost 3 bases. The DNA read from the CDR3 is TGTGCCAGCAGCTCTGGGACTAGCGGTACAGATACG. This gives the protein CASSSGTSGTDT. The complete CDR3 protein is CASSSGTSGTDTQYF.

In the case of this clone: The read ends 3 residues before the CDR3 terminus; that terminus is restored from the germline J gene. The V and J genes are TRBV30 and TRBJ1-5, with unresolved D. V was cut by 2 bases and J by 5 bases, with 10 bases left in between. The CDR3 extends over 13 amino acids. The germline V gene has CDR1 GTSNPN and CDR2 SVGIG (reference sequence). CDR3 sequence: CAWSPSADQPQHF. The CDR3 DNA, read in part, is TGTGCCTGGAGTCCCTCTGCGGATCAGCCC. The full variable domain, with the rest looked up from reference TRBV30 and TRBJ1-5, is SQTIHQWPATLVQPVGSPLSLECTVEGTSNPNLYWYRQAAGRGLQLLFYSVGIGQISSEVPQNLSASRPQDRQFILSSKKLLLSDSGFYLCAWSPSADQPQHFGDGTRLSIL.

In regard to this clone: The DNA ends 3 residues before the CDR3 does, and the rest of the CDR3 is filled in from the germline J gene. V and J are TRBV5-5 and TRBJ2-2; D unclear. Germline lookup yields CDR1 SGHKS and CDR2 YYEKEE (reference sequence). V gave up 1 base and J gave up 7 bases, with 5 bases separating them. CDR3 size: 12 residues. Incomplete CDR3 DNA: TGTGCCAGCAGCTTGTACGGCGGGGAG. This translates into CASSLYGGE. The CDR3 in its entirety is CASSLYGGELFF.

As concerns this clone: The sequenced fragment ends 3 residues before the CDR3 boundary, so the rest is inferred from the germline J gene. The V call is TRBV2, the J call TRBJ2-2; D not certain. Germline V CDR1 and CDR2: SNHLY, FYNNEI. V was clipped by 6 bases and J by 1 base, with 6 bases between them. The length of the CDR3 is 13 residues. This CDR3 is CASSPGNTGELFF. CDR3 bases read: TGTGCCAGCAGCCCGGGGAACACCGGGGAG.

Concerning this clone: The read finishes 3 residues shy of the CDR3 end, and the germline J gene is used to complete it. The chain couples TRBV2 to TRBJ2-2; 8 bases are shared with TRBD1. The CDR3 has 16 amino acids. CDR1 is SNHLY, CDR2 FYNNEI, per germline. Losses at the gene ends were 6 bases for V and 4 bases for J; bases not matched to a gene: 10. The CDR3 loop is CASRASGTGSTGELFF. The CDR3 DNA, read in part, is TGTGCCAGCAGAGCTTCCGGGACAGGTTCCACCGGGGAG.

Incomplete CDR3 DNA: TGCAGCGTGGGGACAGGGGGCGCGGGGAACACTGAA. Encoded protein: CSVGTGGAGNTE. The entire CDR3 sequence reads CSVGTGGAGNTEAFF. The V call is TRBV29-1, the J call TRBJ1-1; 12 bases are a match to TRBD1. The CDR3 end falls 3 residues outside the read, so it is completed with the germline J gene. This CDR3 is built from 15 residues. The V and J ends lost 6 bases and 1 base, in that order; junction bases with no gene match: 6. The germline gives CDR1 SQVTM, CDR2 ANQGSEA.

A remark on this clone: The read ends 3 residues before the CDR3 terminus; that terminus is restored from the germline J gene. The chain couples TRBV9 to TRBJ2-3; the D is unclear. Germline V lookup: CDR1 SGDLS, CDR2 YYNGEE. This CDR3 is 15 amino acids long. Trimming pared 0 bases from V and 2 bases from J, leaving 10 bases between. The CDR3 sequence is CASSVVGSSTDTQYF. The sequenced CDR3 bases are TGTGCCAGCAGCGTAGTAGGGTCCTCCACAGATACG.